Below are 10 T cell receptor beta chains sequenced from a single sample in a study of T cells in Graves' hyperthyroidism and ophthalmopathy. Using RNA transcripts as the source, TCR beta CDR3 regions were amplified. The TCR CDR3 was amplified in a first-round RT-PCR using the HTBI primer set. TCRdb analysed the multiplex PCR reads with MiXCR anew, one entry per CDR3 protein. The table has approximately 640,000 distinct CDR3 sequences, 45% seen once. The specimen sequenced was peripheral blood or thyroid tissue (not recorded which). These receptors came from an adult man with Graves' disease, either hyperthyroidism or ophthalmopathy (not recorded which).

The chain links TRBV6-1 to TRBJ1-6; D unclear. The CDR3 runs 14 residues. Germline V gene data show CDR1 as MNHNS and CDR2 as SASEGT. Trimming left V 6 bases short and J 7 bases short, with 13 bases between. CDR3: CASSQAGQNSPLHF. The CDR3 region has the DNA TGTGCCAGCAGCCAAGCTGGGCAGAATTCACCCCTCCACTTT.

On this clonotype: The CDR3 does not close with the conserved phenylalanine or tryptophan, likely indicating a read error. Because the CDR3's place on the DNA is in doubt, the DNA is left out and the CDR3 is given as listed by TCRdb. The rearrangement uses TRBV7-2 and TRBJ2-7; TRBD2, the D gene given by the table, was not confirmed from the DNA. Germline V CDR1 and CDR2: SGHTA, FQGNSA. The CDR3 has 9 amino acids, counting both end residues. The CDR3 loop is CASSSPKAG.

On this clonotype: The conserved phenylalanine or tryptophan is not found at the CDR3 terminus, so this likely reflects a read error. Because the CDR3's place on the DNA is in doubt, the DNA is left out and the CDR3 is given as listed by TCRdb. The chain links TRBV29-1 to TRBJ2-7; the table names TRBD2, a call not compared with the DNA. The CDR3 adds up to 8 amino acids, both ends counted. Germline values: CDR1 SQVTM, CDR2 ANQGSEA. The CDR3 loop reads CSVAGLAG.

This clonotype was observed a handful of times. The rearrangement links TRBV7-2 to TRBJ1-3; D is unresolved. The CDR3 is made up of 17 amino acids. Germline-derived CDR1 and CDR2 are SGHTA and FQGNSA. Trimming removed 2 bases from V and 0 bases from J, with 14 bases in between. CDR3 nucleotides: TGTGCCAGCAGCTTATCTTCAACACGGATCTCTGGAAACACCATATATTTT. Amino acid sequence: CASSLSSTRISGNTIYF.

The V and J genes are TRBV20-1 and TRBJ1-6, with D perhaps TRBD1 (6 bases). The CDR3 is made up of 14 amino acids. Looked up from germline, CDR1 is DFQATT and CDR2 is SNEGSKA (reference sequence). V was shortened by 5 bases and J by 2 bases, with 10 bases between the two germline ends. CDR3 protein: CSAVQGPYNSPLHF. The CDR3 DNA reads TGCAGTGCTGTCCAGGGGCCCTATAATTCACCCCTCCACTTT.

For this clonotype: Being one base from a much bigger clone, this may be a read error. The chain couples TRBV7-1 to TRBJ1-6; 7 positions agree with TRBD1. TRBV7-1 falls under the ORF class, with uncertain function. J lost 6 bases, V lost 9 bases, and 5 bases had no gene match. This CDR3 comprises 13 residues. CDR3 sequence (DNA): TGTGCCAGGGGCGGGGACAGTAATTCACCCCTCCACTTT. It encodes CARGGDSNSPLHF.

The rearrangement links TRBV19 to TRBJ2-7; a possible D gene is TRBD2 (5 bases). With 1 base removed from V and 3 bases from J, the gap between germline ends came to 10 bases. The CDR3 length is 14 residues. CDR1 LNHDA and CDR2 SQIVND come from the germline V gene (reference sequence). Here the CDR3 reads CASSIAPAGYEQYF. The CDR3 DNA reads TGTGCCAGTAGTATAGCCCCGGCGGGCTACGAGCAGTACTTC. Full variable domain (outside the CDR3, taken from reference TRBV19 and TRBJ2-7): DGGITQSPKYLFRKEGQNVTLSCEQNLNHDAMYWYRQDPGQGLRLIYYSQIVNDFQKGDIAEGYSVSREKKESFPLTVTSAQKNPTAFYLCASSIAPAGYEQYFGPGTRLTVT.

The CDR3 DNA follows: TGTGCCAGCAGCGCCGGACAGGGCTTTGGCTACACCTTC. This codes for CASSAGQGFGYTF. The rearrangement links TRBV9 to TRBJ1-2; TRBD1 aligns across 8 bases. The CDR3 consists of 13 residues. The junction had 5 bases not matched to a gene; V was cut back by 3 bases and J by 7 bases. Germline assignment: CDR1 SGDLS and CDR2 YYNGEE.

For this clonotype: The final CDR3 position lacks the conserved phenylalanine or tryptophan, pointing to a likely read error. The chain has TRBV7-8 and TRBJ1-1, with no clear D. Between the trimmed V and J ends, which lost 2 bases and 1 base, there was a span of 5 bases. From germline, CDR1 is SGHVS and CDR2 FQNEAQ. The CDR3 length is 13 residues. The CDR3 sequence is CASSLSGNTEAFL. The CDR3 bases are TGTGCCAGCAGCTTATCGGGGAACACTGAAGCTTTCTTA.

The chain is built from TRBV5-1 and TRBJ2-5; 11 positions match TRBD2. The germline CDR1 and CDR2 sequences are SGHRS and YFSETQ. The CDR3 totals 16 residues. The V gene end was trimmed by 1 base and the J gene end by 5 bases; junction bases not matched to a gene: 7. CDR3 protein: CASSLMGLAAGETQYF. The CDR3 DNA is TGCGCCAGCAGCTTGATGGGACTAGCGGCCGGTGAGACCCAGTACTTC. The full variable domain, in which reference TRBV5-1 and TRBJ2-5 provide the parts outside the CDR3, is KAGVTQTPRYLIKTRGQQVTLSCSPISGHRSVSWYQQTPGQGLQFLFEYFSETQRNKGNFPGRFSGRQFSNSRSEMNVSTLELGDSALYLCASSLMGLAAGETQYFGPGTRLLVL.